The 8 T cell receptor beta chains below were found in one sample sequenced in a study of T cells in Graves' hyperthyroidism and ophthalmopathy. RNA transcripts yielded amplified TCR beta CDR3 regions. First-round RT-PCR of the TCR CDR3 relied on the HTBI primer set. One entry per CDR3 protein results from TCRdb running MiXCR on the multiplex PCR reads. This sample yields just over 550,000 distinct CDR3 sequences, of which 46% are seen a single time; roughly 8.2% belongs to the top ten. Sequencing was performed on peripheral blood or thyroid tissue (not recorded which). These receptors all stem from a young woman with Graves' hyperthyroidism.

Details on this clonotype: The junction departs from germline at one end; a sequencing error may be responsible. The CDR3 bases are TGTGCCACCAAGGACTTCGGGACCCTCCGCTTC. It codes for CATKDFGTLRF. V usage is TRBV2 and J usage is TRBJ2-7, with D perhaps being TRBD1 or TRBD2 (5 bases each). The CDR3 contains 11 residues. Germline CDR1 reads SNHLY; CDR2 reads FYNNEI.

This clonotype was found a few times. This chain connects TRBV2 to TRBJ2-7; D may be TRBD2 (5 bases). Trimming stripped 6 bases from V and 3 bases from J, with 18 bases between. The CDR3 length is 15 residues. Germline assignment: CDR1 SNHLY and CDR2 FYNNEI. As DNA, the CDR3 is TGTGCCAGCAGCTTGGGAGTGTGGGCGAGCTACGAGCAGTACTTC. This encodes CASSLGVWASYEQYF.

This clonotype was recorded a few times. This rearrangement joins TRBV5-6 to TRBJ2-7, with D possibly TRBD1 on 6 matching bases. V was shortened by 6 bases and J by 0 bases, with 13 bases between the two germline ends. The germline gives CDR1 SGHDT, CDR2 YYEEEE. This CDR3 spans 14 amino acids. The CDR3 bases are TGTGCCAGCACCCTACAGGGAGCCTCCTACGAGCAGTACTTC. The encoded protein is CASTLQGASYEQYF.

This clonotype has a count of ten or more. The chain uses TRBV10-2 and TRBJ1-6, with D unresolved. Germline lookup yields CDR1 WSHSY and CDR2 SAAADI. Trimming removed 6 bases from V and 8 bases from J, with 11 bases in between. The length of the CDR3 is 13 residues. CDR3 sequence (DNA): TGCGCCAGCAGGCCGGGGTTGGATTCACCCCTCCACTTT. This gives the protein CASRPGLDSPLHF.

This clonotype occurred once. The chain uses TRBV14 and TRBJ1-6; the D gene is possibly TRBD1 (5 bases). V shed 8 bases and J shed 9 bases, with 20 bases lying between them. The CDR3 has 15 amino acids. CDR1 SGHDN and CDR2 FVKESK come from the germline V gene. The CDR3 is CASSPRQGESSPLHF. In DNA, the CDR3 is TGTGCCAGCTCACCACGTCAGGGAGAGAGTTCACCCCTCCACTTT.

This clonotype was seen more than once but under ten times. The chain has TRBV7-2 and TRBJ1-4; the D gene is possibly TRBD1 (5 bases). Trimming cost V 5 bases and J 3 bases, with 10 bases left between them. This CDR3 has 14 amino acids. CDR1 and CDR2 from the germline V gene are SGHTA and FQGNSA. The CDR3 region has the DNA TGTGCCAGCAGCGTCTCGGGGGCTAATGAAAAACTGTTTTTT. This encodes CASSVSGANEKLFF. Combining the CDR3 with reference TRBV7-2 and TRBJ1-4 gives the whole variable domain GAGVSQSPSNKVTEKGKDVELRCDPISGHTALYWYRQSLGQGLEFLIYFQGNSAPDKSGLPSDRFSAERTGGSVSTLTIQRTQQEDSAVYLCASSVSGANEKLFFGSGTQLSVL.

The table lists this clonotype with a few counts. The genes are TRBV9 and TRBJ2-5, with 7 bases lining up with TRBD1. Germline trimming cut 2 bases from V and 1 base from J; bases unmatched to any gene: 2. Per germline, CDR1 SGDLS and CDR2 YYNGEE. This CDR3 spans 14 amino acids. CDR3 nucleotides: TGTGCCAGCAGCGTGGGGACAGTCCAAGAGACCCAGTACTTC. This encodes CASSVGTVQETQYF.

This clonotype showed up just once. The V and J genes are TRBV7-9 and TRBJ2-5, with 10 bases lining up with TRBD1. The CDR3 covers 16 residues. CDR1 is SEHNR, CDR2 FQNEAQ, per germline (reference sequence). Germline trimming cut 2 bases from V and 0 bases from J; bases unmatched to any gene: 3. CDR3 sequence: CASSLQDRGHQETQYF. Here the CDR3 DNA reads TGTGCCAGCAGCTTACAAGACAGGGGGCACCAAGAGACCCAGTACTTC.